Below are 12 T cell receptor beta chains sequenced from a single sample in a study of blood T cell repertoires in COVID-19. Data came from immunoSEQ multiplex PCR; TCRdb stores just in-frame clones and leaves some out. The sample consists of around 370,000 clones, around 91% of them appearing once. Sequencing was done on a sample of peripheral blood. All receptors come from a woman younger than 35 who had recovered from COVID-19.

The J gene is TRBJ1-2, the V gene TRBV19, with 10 bases matching TRBD1. CDR1 and CDR2 (germline): LNHDA, SQIVND (reference sequence). V shed 5 bases, J shed 3 bases, and the junction held 9 bases outside the gene matches. The CDR3 totals 16 residues. CDR3 in DNA: TGTGCCAGTAGTCCACTAGGGACAGGGGTCCACTATGGCTACACCTTC. It encodes CASSPLGTGVHYGYTF.

The chain has TRBV11-2 and TRBJ1-1; no clear D. Looked up from germline, CDR1 is SGHAT and CDR2 is FQNNGV. The V gene lost 0 bases and the J gene lost 3 bases, with 11 bases spanning the gap. The CDR3 has 15 amino acids. The CDR3 protein is CASSLDRAGDTEAFF. CDR3 bases: TGTGCCAGCAGCTTAGATCGGGCGGGCGACACTGAAGCTTTCTTT.

The chain combines TRBV6-5 with TRBJ1-3, with a weak D call TRBD1 (5 bases). With 0 bases removed from V and 3 bases from J, the gap between germline ends came to 12 bases. Germline loops: CDR1 MNHEY, CDR2 SVGAGI. This CDR3 has 16 residues. CDR3 coding DNA: TGTGCCAGCAGTTACTCGAATTGGGGGGTTGGAAACACCATATATTTT. As protein: CASSYSNWGVGNTIYF.

The rearrangement joins TRBV3-1 (or the pseudogene TRBV3-2) to TRBJ2-2; 16 nucleotides match TRBD2. The germline gives CDR1 LGHDT, CDR2 YNNKEL (reference sequence). Losses at the gene ends were 2 bases for V and 8 bases for J; bases not matched to a gene: 11. This CDR3 is built from 19 residues. DNA for the CDR3: TGTGCCAGCAGCCAAAATACCGGGACTAGCGGGAGGGCCTCTGGGGAGCTGTTTTTT. Its protein product is CASSQNTGTSGRASGELFF.

This chain uses TRBV7-9 with TRBJ2-1; 10 positions match TRBD2. V lost 5 bases, J lost 2 bases, and 9 bases stayed unmatched. The germline gives CDR1 SEHNR, CDR2 FQNEAQ (reference sequence). This CDR3 contains 17 residues. In nucleotides, the CDR3 is TGTGCCAGCAGCCTTAGCGGACTAGCGGTGACCTACAATGAGCAGTTCTTC. Its translation: CASSLSGLAVTYNEQFF.

This chain links TRBV7-2 with TRBJ2-1; 9 nucleotides agree with TRBD2. The CDR3 runs 14 residues. The germline CDR1 and CDR2 sequences are SGHTA and FQGNSA. The J segment lost 8 bases and the V segment lost 5 bases, leaving 7 bases of the junction unmatched. The CDR3 nucleotides are TGTGCCAGCAGCGTTCCGCGGGAGGGGCATGAGCAGTTCTTC. Protein product: CASSVPREGHEQFF.

This chain links TRBV7-6 with TRBJ1-2, with 9 bases aligning to TRBD1. V shed 5 bases and J 1 base; nucleotides not matched to a gene: 8. CDR1 SGHVS and CDR2 FNYEAQ come from the germline V gene. The CDR3 sequence is 16 residues long. Here the CDR3 reads CASSPIDRGGNYGYTF. The CDR3 nucleotides read TGTGCCAGCAGCCCAATAGACAGGGGGGGTAACTATGGCTACACCTTC.

V and J are TRBV5-1 and TRBJ1-1, with a possible D match to TRBD1 (6 bases). The CDR3 spans 14 residues. In germline, CDR1 is SGHRS, CDR2 YFSETQ. The ends were cut back, 4 bases at V and 6 bases at J, with 16 bases in the middle. The CDR3 DNA sequence: TGCGCCAGCAGCCCCCGACAGGAGATGGCTGAAGCTTTCTTT. This sequence encodes CASSPRQEMAEAFF. The variable domain in full, with the rest retrieved from reference TRBV5-1 and TRBJ1-1, is KAGVTQTPRYLIKTRGQQVTLSCSPISGHRSVSWYQQTPGQGLQFLFEYFSETQRNKGNFPGRFSGRQFSNSRSEMNVSTLELGDSALYLCASSPRQEMAEAFFGQGTRLTVV.

This sequence joins TRBV6-2 or TRBV6-3 and TRBJ2-6, with TRBD1 matching 7 bases. The CDR3 sequence is 16 residues long. The germline gives CDR1 MNHEY, CDR2 SVGEGT. Trimming cost V 2 bases and J 0 bases; bases outside gene matches: 1. Here the CDR3 reads CASSYAGGSGANVLTF. CDR3 bases: TGTGCCAGCAGTTACGCAGGGGGCTCTGGGGCCAACGTCCTGACTTTC.

V usage is TRBV6-6 and J usage is TRBJ2-2; 13 bases map to TRBD2. The V and J ends lost 8 bases and 5 bases, in that order; junction bases with no gene match: 8. The CDR3 totals 16 residues. The germline V gene has CDR1 MNHNY and CDR2 SVGAGI (reference sequence). The CDR3 DNA follows: TGTGCCAGCCTCGAAGGACTAGCGGGAGATACCGGGGAGCTGTTTTTT. Translated: CASLEGLAGDTGELFF.

The J gene is TRBJ1-5, the V gene TRBV7-2, with D perhaps matching TRBD1 (5 bases). Trimming removed 5 bases from V and 0 bases from J, with 11 bases in between. The CDR3 extends over 15 amino acids. CDR1 is SGHTA and CDR2 is FQGNSA in the germline V gene. This CDR3 is CASSPQDYSNQPQHF. The CDR3 nucleotides read TGTGCCAGCAGCCCACAGGATTATAGCAATCAGCCCCAGCATTTT.

J is TRBJ1-2 and V is TRBV6-2 or TRBV6-3; the D is unclear. Looked up from germline, CDR1 is MNHEY and CDR2 is SVGEGT. The CDR3 has 14 residues. Between the trimmed V and J ends, which lost 2 bases and 8 bases, there was a span of 15 bases. Here the CDR3 reads CASSYRRGSGGYTF. The DNA for the CDR3 is TGTGCCAGCAGTTACAGGCGCGGGTCTGGGGGCTACACCTTC.